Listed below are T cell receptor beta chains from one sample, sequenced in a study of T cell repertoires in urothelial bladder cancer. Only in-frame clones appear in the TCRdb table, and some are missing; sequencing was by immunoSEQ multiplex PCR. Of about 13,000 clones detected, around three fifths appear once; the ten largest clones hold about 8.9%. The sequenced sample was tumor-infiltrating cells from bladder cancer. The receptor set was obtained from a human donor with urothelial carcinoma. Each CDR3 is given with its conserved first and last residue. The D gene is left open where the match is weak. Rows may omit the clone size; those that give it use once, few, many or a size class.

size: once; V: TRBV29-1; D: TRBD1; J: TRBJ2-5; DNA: TGCAGCGTCAAGACAGGGGGACAAGAGACCCAGTACTTC; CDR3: CSVKTGGQETQYF
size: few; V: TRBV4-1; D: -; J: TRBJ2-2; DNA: TGCGCCAGCAGCCAGTACCGGGCTTCGAACACCGGGGAGCTGTTTTTT; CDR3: CASSQYRASNTGELFF
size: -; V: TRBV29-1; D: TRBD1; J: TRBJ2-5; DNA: TGCAGCATGGACAGGGGTGAGACCCAGTACTTC; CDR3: CSMDRGETQYF
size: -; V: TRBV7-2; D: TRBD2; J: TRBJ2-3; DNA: TGTGCCAGCAGCTTAGGCGGGGGGGCCCAGGGTACGCAGTATTTT; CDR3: CASSLGGGAQGTQYF
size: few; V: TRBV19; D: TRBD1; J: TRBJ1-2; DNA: TGTGCCAGTAGTATTGGGGTACTGACAGGGTATGGCTACACCTTC; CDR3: CASSIGVLTGYGYTF
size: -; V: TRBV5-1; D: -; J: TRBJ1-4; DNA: TGCGCCAGCAGCTTGGCCGCAGGTCTTAGTAATGAAAAACTGTTTTTT; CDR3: CASSLAAGLSNEKLFF
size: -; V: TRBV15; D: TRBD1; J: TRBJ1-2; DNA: TGTGCCACCAGCGGGGGACAGGGAGGCTATGGCTACACCTTC; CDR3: CATSGGQGGYGYTF
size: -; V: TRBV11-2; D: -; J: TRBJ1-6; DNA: TGTGCCAGCAGCTTAGGCGGGCTTGGGGATTCACCCCTCCACTTT; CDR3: CASSLGGLGDSPLHF
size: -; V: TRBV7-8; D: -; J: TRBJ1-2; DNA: TGTGCCAGCAGCTATCGGGCAGGGGCCGATTCTAACTATGGCTACACCTTC; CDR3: CASSYRAGADSNYGYTF
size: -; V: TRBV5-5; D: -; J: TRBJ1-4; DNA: TGTGCCAGCAGCACTAGAGGTAATGAAAAACTGTTTTTT; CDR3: CASSTRGNEKLFF
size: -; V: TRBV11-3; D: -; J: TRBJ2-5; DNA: TGTGCCAGCAGCTTAGCTAGCATTTTGGAGACCCAGTACTTC; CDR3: CASSLASILETQYF
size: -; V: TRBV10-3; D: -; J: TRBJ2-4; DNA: TGTGCCATCAGTGAGTCGTCTAGCAGCAGCGGCATTCAGTACTTC; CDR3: CAISESSSSSGIQYF
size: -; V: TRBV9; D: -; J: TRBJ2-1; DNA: TGTGCCAGCAGCCCAGGACAGTTCAATGAGCAGTTCTTC; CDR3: CASSPGQFNEQFF
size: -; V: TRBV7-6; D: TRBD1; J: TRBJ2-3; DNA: TGTGCCAGCAGATCCAGACAGGGTAACACAGATACGCAGTATTTT; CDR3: CASRSRQGNTDTQYF
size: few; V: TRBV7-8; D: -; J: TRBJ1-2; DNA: TGTGCCAGCAGCTCCACTGGGGAGGGCCGCGATGGCTACACCTTC; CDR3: CASSSTGEGRDGYTF
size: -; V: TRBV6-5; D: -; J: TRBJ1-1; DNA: TGTGCCAGCAGTTACCTACCCACAGGGCGAACTGAAGCTTTCTTT; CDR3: CASSYLPTGRTEAFF
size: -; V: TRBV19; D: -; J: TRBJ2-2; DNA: TGTGCCAGTAGGGGCCGAAGCACCGGGGAGCTGTTTTTT; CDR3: CASRGRSTGELFF
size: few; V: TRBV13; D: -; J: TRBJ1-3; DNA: TGTGCCAGCAGCTTAGAGCCGTTAGGGCTCTCTGGAAACACCATATATTTT; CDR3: CASSLEPLGLSGNTIYF
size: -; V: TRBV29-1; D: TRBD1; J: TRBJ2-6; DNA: TGCAGCGTCCGGTTAGACAGGGGTACCACTGGGGCCAACGTCCTGACTTTC; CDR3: CSVRLDRGTTGANVLTF
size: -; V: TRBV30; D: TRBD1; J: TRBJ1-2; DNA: TGTGCCTGGAAAGGGGACAGCGATTATGTGGGCTACACCTTC; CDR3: CAWKGDSDYVGYTF
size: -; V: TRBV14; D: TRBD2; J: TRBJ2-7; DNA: TGTGCCAGCAGCCAAGGTACTAGCGGGGGCTCCCTCTACGAGCAGTACTTC; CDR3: CASSQGTSGGSLYEQYF
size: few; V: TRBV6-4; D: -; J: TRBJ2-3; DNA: TGTGCCAGCAGTGAAATACTGTCTGGGGTGTCCCCGCAGTATTTT; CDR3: CASSEILSGVSPQYF
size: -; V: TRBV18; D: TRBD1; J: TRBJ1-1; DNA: TGTGCCAGCTCACAGGGACAGGGGATGCTGAACACTGAAGCTTTCTTT; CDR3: CASSQGQGMLNTEAFF
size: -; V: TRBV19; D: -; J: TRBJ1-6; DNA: TGTGCCAGTAGTATAGTAGCGTACGGCACCAGCTCCTATAATTCACCCCTCCACTTT; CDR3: CASSIVAYGTSSYNSPLHF
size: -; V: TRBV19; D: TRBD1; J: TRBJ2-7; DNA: TGTGCCAGTAGTAGGGACAGGGGGGGGACCTACGAGCAGTACTTC; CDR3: CASSRDRGGTYEQYF
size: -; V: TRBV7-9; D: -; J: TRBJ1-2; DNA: TGTGCCAGCAGCTTGGACCGACCCGGCTACACCTTC; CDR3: CASSLDRPGYTF
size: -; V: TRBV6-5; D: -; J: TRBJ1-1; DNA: TGTGCCAGCAGTTACGTCCAGGGGAACACTGAAGCTTTCTTT; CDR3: CASSYVQGNTEAFF
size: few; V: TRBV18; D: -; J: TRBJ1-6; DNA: TGTGCCAGCTCACGAGACCAGGATAATTCACCCCTCCACTTT; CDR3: CASSRDQDNSPLHF
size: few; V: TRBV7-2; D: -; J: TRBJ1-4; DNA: TGTGCCAGCAGCTTAGTTGGTACTAATGAAAAACTGTTTTTT; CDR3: CASSLVGTNEKLFF
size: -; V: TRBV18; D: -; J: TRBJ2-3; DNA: TGTGCCAGCTCACCACCGCGCTCTAGCGACCGTAGAGATACGCAGTATTTT; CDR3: CASSPPRSSDRRDTQYF
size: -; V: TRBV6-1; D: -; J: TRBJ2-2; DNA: TGTGCCAGCAACGGACAGACGAACACCGGGGAGCTGTTTTTT; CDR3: CASNGQTNTGELFF
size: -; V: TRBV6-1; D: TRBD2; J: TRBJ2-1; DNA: TGTGCCAGCAGTGAACCGGGACTAGCGGGGGGGAATGTCTTC; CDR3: CASSEPGLAGGNVF
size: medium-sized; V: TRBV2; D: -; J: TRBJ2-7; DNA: TGTGCCAGCAGCGCGGCCCTTGGCGAGCAGTACTTC; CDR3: CASSAALGEQYF
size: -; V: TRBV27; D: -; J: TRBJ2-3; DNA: TGTGCCAGCAGTCCCGCGGCCTCGGGGACGCAGTATTTT; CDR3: CASSPAASGTQYF
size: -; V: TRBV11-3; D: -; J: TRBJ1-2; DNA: TGTGCCAGCAGCTTAGATGGGGACGGCGACTACACCTTC; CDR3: CASSLDGDGDYTF
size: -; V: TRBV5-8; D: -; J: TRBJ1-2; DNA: TGTGCCAGCAGCTTGGCCCCACTTACCTCCTGGGGCTACACCTTC; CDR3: CASSLAPLTSWGYTF
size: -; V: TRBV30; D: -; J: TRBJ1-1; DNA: TGTGCCTGGAGTCCCCGTGGTGATGAAGCTTTCTTT; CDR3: CAWSPRGDEAFF
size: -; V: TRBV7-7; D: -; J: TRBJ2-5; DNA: TGTGCCAGCAGCTTAAATTCCGGCAGGGTGGAGACCCAGTACTTC; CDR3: CASSLNSGRVETQYF
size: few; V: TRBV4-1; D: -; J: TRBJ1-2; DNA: TGCGCCAGCAGCACAGGGCCAAGCTACGATGGCTACACCTTC; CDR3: CASSTGPSYDGYTF
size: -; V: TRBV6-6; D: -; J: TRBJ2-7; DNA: TGTGCCAGCAGTTACGAAAGGGCACGCTTCGAGCAGTACTTC; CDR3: CASSYERARFEQYF
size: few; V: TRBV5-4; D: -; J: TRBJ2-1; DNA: TGTGCCAGCAGCTTGATTGCTCTGGCGGGGAATTACAATGAGCAGTTCTTC; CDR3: CASSLIALAGNYNEQFF
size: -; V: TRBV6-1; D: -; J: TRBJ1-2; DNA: TGTGCCAGCAGTGAAGGGGATGGCTACACCTTC; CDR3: CASSEGDGYTF
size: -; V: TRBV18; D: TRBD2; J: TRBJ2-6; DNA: TGTGCCAGCTCCCGGGACTATGATAGCTCTGGGGCCAACGTCCTGACTTTC; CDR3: CASSRDYDSSGANVLTF
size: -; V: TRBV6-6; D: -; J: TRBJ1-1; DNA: TGTGCCAGCAGCCAAGGGGAGAAGGGCACTGAAGCTTTCTTT; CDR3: CASSQGEKGTEAFF
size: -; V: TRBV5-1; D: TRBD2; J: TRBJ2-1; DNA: TGCGCCAGCAGCTTCCTAGCGGGGTCTGACAATGAGCAGTTCTTC; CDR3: CASSFLAGSDNEQFF
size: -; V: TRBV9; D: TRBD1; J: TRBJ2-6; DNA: TGTGCCAGCAGCGAAACAGGGGGCGGTCTTGGGGCCAACGTCCTGACTTTC; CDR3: CASSETGGGLGANVLTF
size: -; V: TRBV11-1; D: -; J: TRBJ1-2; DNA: TGTGCCAGCAGCCTTCTAGGGGTCGGTGGCTACACCTTC; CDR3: CASSLLGVGGYTF
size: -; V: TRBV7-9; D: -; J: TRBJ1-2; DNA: TGTGCCAGCAGCTTTGGGGACACCATACCTGTCAGCTATGGCTACACCTTC; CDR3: CASSFGDTIPVSYGYTF
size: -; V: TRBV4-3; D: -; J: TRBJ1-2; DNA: TGCGCCAGCAGCCAAGATCTAGGGGGTCGGGGTGGCTACACCTTC; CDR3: CASSQDLGGRGGYTF
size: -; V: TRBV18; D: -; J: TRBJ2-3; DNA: TGTGCCAGCTCACCAAGCCGAGGCACAGATACGCAGTATTTT; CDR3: CASSPSRGTDTQYF
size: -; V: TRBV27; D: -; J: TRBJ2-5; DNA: TGTGCCAGCAGTTTATCGATCCTGAAGACCCAGTACTTC; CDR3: CASSLSILKTQYF
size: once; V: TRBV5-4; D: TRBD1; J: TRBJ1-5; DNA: TGTGCCAGCAGCCTATCGACAGGGGCGGGCAATCAGCCCCAGCATTTT; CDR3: CASSLSTGAGNQPQHF
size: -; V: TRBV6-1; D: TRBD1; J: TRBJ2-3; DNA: TGTGCCAGTCCTAAGGAGCAGGGGGCATCAGATACGCAGTATTTT; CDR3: CASPKEQGASDTQYF